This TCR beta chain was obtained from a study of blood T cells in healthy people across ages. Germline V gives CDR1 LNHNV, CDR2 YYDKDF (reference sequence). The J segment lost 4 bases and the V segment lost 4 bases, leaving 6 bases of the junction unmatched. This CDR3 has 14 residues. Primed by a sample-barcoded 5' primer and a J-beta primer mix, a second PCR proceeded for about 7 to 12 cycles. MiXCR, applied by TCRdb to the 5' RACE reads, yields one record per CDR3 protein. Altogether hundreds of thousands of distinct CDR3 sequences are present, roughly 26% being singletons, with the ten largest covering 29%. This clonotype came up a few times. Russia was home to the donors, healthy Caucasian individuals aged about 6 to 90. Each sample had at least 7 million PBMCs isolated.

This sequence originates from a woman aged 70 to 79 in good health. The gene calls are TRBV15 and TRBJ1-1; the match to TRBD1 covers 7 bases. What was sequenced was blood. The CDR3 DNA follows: TGTGCCACCAGCACAGACAGGGTTCGCACTGAAGCTTTCTTT. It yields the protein CATSTDRVRTEAFF.